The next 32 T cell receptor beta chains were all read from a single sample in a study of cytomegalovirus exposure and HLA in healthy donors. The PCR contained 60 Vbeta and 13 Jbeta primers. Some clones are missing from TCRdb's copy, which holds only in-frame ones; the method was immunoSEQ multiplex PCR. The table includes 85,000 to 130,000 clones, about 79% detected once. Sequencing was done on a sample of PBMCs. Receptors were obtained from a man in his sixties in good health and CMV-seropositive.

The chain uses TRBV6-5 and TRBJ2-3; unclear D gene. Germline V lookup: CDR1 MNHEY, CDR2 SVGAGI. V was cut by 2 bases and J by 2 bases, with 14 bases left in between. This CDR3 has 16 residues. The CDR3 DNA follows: TGTGCCAGCAGTTACGTTTACTCACCTACCACAGATACGCAGTATTTT. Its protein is CASSYVYSPTTDTQYF.

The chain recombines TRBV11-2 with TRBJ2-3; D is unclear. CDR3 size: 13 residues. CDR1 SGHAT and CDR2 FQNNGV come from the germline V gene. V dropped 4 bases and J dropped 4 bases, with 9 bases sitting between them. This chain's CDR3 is CASSSRQADTQYF. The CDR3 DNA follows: TGTGCCAGCAGCTCTCGTCAGGCAGATACGCAGTATTTT. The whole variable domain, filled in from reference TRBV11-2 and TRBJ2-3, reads EAGVAQSPRYKIIEKRQSVAFWCNPISGHATLYWYQQILGQGPKLLIQFQNNGVVDDSQLPKDRFSAERLKGVDSTLKIQPAKLEDSAVYLCASSSRQADTQYFGPGTRLTVL.

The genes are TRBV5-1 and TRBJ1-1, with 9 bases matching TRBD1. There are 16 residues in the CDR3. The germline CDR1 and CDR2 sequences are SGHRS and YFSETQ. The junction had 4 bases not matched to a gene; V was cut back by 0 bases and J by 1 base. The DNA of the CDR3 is TGCGCCAGCAGCTTGGGGGGGACAGGGAGGAACACTGAAGCTTTCTTT. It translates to CASSLGGTGRNTEAFF.

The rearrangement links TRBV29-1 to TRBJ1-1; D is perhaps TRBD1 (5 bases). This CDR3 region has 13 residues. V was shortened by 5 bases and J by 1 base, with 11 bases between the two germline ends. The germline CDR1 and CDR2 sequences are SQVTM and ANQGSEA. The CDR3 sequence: CSVKEGPNTEAFF. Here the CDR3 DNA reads TGCAGCGTTAAGGAGGGACCGAACACTGAAGCTTTCTTT.

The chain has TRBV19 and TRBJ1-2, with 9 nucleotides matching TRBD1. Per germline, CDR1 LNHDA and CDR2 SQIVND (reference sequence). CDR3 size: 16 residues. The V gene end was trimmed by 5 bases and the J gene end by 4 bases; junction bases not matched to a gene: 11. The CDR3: CASSPRTGEGIYGYTF. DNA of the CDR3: TGTGCCAGTAGTCCTCGGACAGGGGAGGGAATCTATGGCTACACCTTC.

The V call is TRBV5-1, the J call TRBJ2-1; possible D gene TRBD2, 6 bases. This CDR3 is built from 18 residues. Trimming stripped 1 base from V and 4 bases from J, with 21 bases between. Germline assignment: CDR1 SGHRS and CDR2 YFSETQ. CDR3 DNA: TGCGCCAGCAGCTTGAGAACTAGCTGGGGATCGGTATACAATGAGCAGTTCTTC. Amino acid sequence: CASSLRTSWGSVYNEQFF.

CDR3 bases: TGTGCCAGCAGCTTGGGTGCGGGGGGCTCCTACAATGAGCAGTTCTTC. Encoded protein: CASSLGAGGSYNEQFF. The V and J genes are TRBV5-5 and TRBJ2-1; the match to TRBD2 covers 8 bases. There are 16 residues in the CDR3. V was pared by 0 bases and J by 0 bases, with 2 bases of the junction left unmatched. Germline CDR1 SGHKS, CDR2 YYEKEE (reference sequence).

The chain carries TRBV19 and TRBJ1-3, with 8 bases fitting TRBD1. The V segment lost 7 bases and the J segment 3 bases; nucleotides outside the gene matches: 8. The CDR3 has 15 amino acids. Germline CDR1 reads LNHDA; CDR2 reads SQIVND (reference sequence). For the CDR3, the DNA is TGTGCCAGTACTTCCAGGGGGCGACTTGGAAACACCATATATTTT. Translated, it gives CASTSRGRLGNTIYF.

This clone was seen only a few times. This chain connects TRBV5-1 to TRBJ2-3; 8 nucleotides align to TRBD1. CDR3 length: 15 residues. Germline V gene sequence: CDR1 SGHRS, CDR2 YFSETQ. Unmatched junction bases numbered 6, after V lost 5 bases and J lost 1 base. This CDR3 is CASRRSTGGTDTQYF. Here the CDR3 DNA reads TGCGCCAGCAGGAGGTCGACAGGGGGCACAGATACGCAGTATTTT.

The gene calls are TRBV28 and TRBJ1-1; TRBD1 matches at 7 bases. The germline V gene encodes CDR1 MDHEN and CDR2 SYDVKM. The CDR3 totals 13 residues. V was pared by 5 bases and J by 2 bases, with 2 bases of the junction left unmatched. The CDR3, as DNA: TGTGCCAGCAGTGGGACAGACAACACTGAAGCTTTCTTT. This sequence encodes CASSGTDNTEAFF.

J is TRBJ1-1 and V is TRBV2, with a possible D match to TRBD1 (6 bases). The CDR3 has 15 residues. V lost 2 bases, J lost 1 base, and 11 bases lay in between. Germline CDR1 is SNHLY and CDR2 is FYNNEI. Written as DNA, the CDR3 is TGTGCCAGCAGTGAAAGGGGGAATTGGAACACTGAAGCTTTCTTT. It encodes CASSERGNWNTEAFF.

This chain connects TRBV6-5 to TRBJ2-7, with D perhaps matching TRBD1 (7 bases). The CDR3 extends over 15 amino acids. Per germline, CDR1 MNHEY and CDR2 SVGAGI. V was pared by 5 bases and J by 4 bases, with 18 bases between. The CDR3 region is CASSMGGGGLYEQYF. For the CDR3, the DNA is TGTGCCAGCAGTATGGGCGGAGGGGGCTTGTACGAGCAGTACTTC.

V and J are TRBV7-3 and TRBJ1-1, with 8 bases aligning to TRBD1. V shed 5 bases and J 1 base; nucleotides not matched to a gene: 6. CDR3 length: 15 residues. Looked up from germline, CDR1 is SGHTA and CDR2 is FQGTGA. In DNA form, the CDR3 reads TGTGCCAGCAGCACGTCGGGACAGGAGAACACTGAAGCTTTCTTT. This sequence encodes CASSTSGQENTEAFF.

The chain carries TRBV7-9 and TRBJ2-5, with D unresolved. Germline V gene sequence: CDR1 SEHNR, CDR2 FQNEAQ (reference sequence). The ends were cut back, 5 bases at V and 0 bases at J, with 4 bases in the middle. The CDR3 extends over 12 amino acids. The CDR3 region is CASSVNQETQYF. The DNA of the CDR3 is TGTGCCAGCAGCGTCAACCAAGAGACCCAGTACTTC.

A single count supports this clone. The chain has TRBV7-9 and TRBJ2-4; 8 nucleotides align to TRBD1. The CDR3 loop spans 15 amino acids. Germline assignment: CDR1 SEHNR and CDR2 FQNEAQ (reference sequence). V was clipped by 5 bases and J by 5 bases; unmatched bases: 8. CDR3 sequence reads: CASSGPTGGQNIQYF. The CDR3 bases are TGTGCCAGCAGCGGTCCCACAGGGGGTCAAAACATTCAGTACTTC. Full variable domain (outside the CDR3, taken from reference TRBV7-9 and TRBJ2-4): DTGVSQNPRHKITKRGQNVTFRCDPISEHNRLYWYRQTLGQGPEFLTYFQNEAQLEKSRLLSDRFSAERPKGSFSTLEIQRTEQGDSAMYLCASSGPTGGQNIQYFGAGTRLSVL.

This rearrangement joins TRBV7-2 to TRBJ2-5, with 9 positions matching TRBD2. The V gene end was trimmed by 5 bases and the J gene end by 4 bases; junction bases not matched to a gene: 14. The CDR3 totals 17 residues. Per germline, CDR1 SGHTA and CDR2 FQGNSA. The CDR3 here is CASSTGAGGGGRETQYF. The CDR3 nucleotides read TGTGCCAGCAGCACGGGAGCGGGGGGCGGGGGGAGAGAGACCCAGTACTTC.

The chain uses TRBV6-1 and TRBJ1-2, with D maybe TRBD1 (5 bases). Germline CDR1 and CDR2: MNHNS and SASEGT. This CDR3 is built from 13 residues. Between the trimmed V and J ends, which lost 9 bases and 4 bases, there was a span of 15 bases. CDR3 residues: CASRRGKLYGYTF. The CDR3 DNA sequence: TGTGCCAGTAGGAGGGGCAAGCTCTATGGCTACACCTTC.

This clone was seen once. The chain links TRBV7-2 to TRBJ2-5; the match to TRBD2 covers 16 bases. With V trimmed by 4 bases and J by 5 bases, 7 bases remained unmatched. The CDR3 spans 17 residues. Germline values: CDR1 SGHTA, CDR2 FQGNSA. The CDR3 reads CASSYGTSGGAWETQYF. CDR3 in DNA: TGTGCCAGCAGCTACGGGACTAGCGGGGGGGCGTGGGAGACCCAGTACTTC.

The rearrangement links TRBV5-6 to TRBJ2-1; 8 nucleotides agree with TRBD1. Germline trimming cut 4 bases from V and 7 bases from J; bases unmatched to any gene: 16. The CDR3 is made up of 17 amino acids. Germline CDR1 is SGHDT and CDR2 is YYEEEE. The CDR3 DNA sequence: TGTGCCAGCAGCCGTGTCATAAGCCAGGGGGCTACAAATGAGCAGTTCTTC. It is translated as CASSRVISQGATNEQFF.

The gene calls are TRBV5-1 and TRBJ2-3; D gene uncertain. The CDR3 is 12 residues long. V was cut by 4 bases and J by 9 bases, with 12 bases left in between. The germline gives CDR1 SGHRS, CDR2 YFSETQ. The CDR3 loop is CASSTAPETQYF. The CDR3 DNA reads TGCGCCAGCAGCACCGCACCGGAGACGCAGTATTTT. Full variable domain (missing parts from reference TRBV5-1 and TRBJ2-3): KAGVTQTPRYLIKTRGQQVTLSCSPISGHRSVSWYQQTPGQGLQFLFEYFSETQRNKGNFPGRFSGRQFSNSRSEMNVSTLELGDSALYLCASSTAPETQYFGPGTRLTVL.

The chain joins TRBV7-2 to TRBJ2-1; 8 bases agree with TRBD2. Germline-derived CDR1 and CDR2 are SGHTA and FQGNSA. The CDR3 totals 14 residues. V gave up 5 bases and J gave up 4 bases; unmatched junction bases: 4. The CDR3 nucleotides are TGTGCCAGCAGCCCGTCGGGGGGGTACAATGAGCAGTTCTTC. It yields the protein CASSPSGGYNEQFF. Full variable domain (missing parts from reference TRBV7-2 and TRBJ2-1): GAGVSQSPSNKVTEKGKDVELRCDPISGHTALYWYRQSLGQGLEFLIYFQGNSAPDKSGLPSDRFSAERTGGSVSTLTIQRTQQEDSAVYLCASSPSGGYNEQFFGPGTRLTVL.

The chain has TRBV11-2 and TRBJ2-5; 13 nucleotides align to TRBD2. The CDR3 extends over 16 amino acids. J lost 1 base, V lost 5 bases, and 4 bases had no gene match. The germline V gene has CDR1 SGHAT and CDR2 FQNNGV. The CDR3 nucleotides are TGTGCCAGCAGCGTCGGGACTAGCGGGGTCCAAGAGACCCAGTACTTC. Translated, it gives CASSVGTSGVQETQYF.

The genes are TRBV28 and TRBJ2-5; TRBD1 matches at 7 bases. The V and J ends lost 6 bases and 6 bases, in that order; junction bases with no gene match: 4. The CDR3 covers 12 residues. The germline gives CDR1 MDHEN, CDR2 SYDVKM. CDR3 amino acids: CASREQGKTQYF. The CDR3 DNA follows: TGTGCCAGCAGGGAACAGGGGAAGACCCAGTACTTC.

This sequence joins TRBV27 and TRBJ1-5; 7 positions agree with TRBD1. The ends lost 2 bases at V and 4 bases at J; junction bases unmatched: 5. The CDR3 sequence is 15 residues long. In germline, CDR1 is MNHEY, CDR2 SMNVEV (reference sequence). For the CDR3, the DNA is TGTGCCAGCAGTTTAGATGGGACAGTGAATCAGCCCCAGCATTTT. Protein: CASSLDGTVNQPQHF.

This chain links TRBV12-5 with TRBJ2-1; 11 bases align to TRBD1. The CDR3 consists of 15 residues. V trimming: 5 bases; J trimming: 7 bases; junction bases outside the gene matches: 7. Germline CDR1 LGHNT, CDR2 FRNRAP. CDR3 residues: CASGTGQGVKNEQFF. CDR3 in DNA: TGTGCTAGTGGTACGGGACAGGGGGTAAAGAATGAGCAGTTCTTC. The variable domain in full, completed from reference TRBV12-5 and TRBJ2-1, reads DARVTQTPRHKVTEMGQEVTMRCQPILGHNTVFWYRQTMMQGLELLAYFRNRAPLDDSGMPKDRFSAEMPDATLATLKIQPSEPRDSAVYFCASGTGQGVKNEQFFGPGTRLTVL.

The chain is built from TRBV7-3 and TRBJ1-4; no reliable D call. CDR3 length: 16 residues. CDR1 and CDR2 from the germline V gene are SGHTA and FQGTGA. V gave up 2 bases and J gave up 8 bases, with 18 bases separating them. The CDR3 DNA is TGTGCCAGCAGCTTATTCCCCCACCCCGAGGCCGAAAAACTGTTTTTT. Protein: CASSLFPHPEAEKLFF.

The CDR3 loop reads CASSIDWGNTIYF. DNA of the CDR3: TGCGCCAGCAGCATTGACTGGGGAAACACCATATATTTT. This chain joins TRBV5-1 and TRBJ1-3; D gene ambiguous. Germline values: CDR1 SGHRS, CDR2 YFSETQ. The CDR3 sequence is 13 residues long. Trimming removed 4 bases at V and 4 bases at J, with 9 bases between.

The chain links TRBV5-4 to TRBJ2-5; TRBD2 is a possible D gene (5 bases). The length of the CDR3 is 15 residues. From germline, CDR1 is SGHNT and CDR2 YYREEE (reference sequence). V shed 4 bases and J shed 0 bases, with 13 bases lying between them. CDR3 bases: TGTGCCAGCAGCCCCCGGGATCTCAACCAAGAGACCCAGTACTTC. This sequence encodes CASSPRDLNQETQYF.

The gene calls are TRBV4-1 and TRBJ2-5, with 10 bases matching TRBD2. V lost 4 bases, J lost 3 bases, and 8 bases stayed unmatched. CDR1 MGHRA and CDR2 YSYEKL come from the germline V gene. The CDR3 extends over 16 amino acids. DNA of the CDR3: TGCGCCAGCAGCCCCGCCGTCAGCGGGGGGGAAGAGACCCAGTACTTC. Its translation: CASSPAVSGGEETQYF.

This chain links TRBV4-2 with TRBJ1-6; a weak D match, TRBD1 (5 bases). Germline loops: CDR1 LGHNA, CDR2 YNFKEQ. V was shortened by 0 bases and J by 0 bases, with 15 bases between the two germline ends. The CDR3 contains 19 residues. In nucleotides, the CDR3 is TGTGCCAGCAGCCAAGACCCTCGGGGGGGGAGCTCCTATAATTCACCCCTCCACTTT. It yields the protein CASSQDPRGGSSYNSPLHF.

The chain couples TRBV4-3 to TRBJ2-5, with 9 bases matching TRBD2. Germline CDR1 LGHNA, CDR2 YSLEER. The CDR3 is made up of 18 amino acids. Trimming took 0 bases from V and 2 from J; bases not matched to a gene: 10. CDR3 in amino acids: CASSQDGDWRGGQETQYF. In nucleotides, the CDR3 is TGCGCCAGCAGCCAAGATGGTGACTGGCGGGGGGGGCAAGAGACCCAGTACTTC.

CDR3 sequence (DNA): TGTGCCAGCAGGGCTGGCCGGGGCAATGAGCAGTTCTTC. It codes for CASRAGRGNEQFF. V usage is TRBV6-4 and J usage is TRBJ2-1; possible D gene TRBD2, 5 bases. The ends were cut back, 6 bases at V and 6 bases at J, with 12 bases in the middle. The germline CDR1 and CDR2 sequences are MRHNA and SNTAGT. The CDR3 contains 13 residues.